This TCR beta chain stems from a study of T cells in tuberculosis. General study results and limits: Active tuberculosis patients had shorter CDR3-alpha; the beta difference was nonsignificant.

Profiled with immunoSEQ multiplex PCR; TCRdb holds only in-frame clones, not every one. The table has about 31,000 clones, around 97% seen once. Each clinical donor contributed on average roughly 100,000 T cells from unsorted cryopreserved PBMC. This CDR3 spans 12 amino acids. The germline V gene has CDR1 SGHAT and CDR2 FQNNGV. V lost 1 base, J lost 10 bases, and 10 bases lay in between. A note on this clone: Antigen: not known.

The gene calls are TRBV11-2 and TRBJ1-1, with D uncertain. The sequenced material came from PBMCs. The receptor was derived from a donor aged 10-30 years with latent tuberculosis or without tuberculosis infection. This CDR3 reads CASSLVGSPAFF. The CDR3 DNA sequence: TGTGCCAGCAGCTTAGTGGGCTCGCCAGCTTTCTTT.